This entry lists 9 T cell receptor beta chains sequenced from one sample in a study of cytomegalovirus exposure and HLA in healthy donors. Primers: 60 Vbeta forward and 13 Jbeta reverse. The data were produced by immunoSEQ multiplex PCR, yet TCRdb's version contains in-frame clones alone and is incomplete. Here the sample spans about 69,000 clones, approximately 72% being singletons. The sample taken for sequencing was PBMCs. The receptors here all came from a woman aged 25 to 39 in good health and CMV-seronegative.

This chain connects TRBV9 to TRBJ2-1, with 8 bases lining up with TRBD1. This CDR3 spans 17 amino acids. The germline CDR1 and CDR2 sequences are SGDLS and YYNGEE. Trimming cost V 0 bases and J 6 bases; bases outside gene matches: 11. The CDR3 DNA follows: TGTGCCAGCAGCGTAGGTGTTATCCAGGGGGCGAGCAATGAGCAGTTCTTC. Translated: CASSVGVIQGASNEQFF.

In its sample, this clone was seen a few times. The chain carries TRBV7-9 and TRBJ1-2; D call uncertain. Germline CDR1 SEHNR, CDR2 FQNEAQ (reference sequence). Trimming shortened V by 5 bases and J by 4 bases, and 11 bases separated the two germline ends. This CDR3 spans 13 amino acids. The DNA for the CDR3 is TGTGCCAGCAGCCCCCCGGGGTCCTATGGCTACACCTTC. It specifies CASSPPGSYGYTF.

This rearrangement joins TRBV6-1 to TRBJ2-2; 9 bases agree with TRBD1. Germline CDR1 and CDR2: MNHNS and SASEGT. The V segment lost 5 bases and the J segment 6 bases; nucleotides outside the gene matches: 7. The CDR3 runs 15 residues. DNA of the CDR3: TGTGCCAGCAGTCCCCGGGACAGGGCTTCCGGGGAGCTGTTTTTT. Translated: CASSPRDRASGELFF.

This clone occurred a few times. The chain has TRBV6-5 and TRBJ1-1; perhaps TRBD1 as D (5 bases). The CDR3 has 15 residues. Germline V gene lookup returns CDR1 MNHEY and CDR2 SVGAGI. V was shortened by 6 bases and J by 5 bases, with 19 bases between the two germline ends. The CDR3 is CASSQVVVGTTEAFF. The CDR3 bases are TGTGCCAGCAGCCAAGTAGTGGTAGGGACTACTGAAGCTTTCTTT.

The V and J genes are TRBV9 and TRBJ2-3, with 14 bases identical to TRBD2. CDR3 length equals 14 residues. Germline V gene data show CDR1 as SGDLS and CDR2 as YYNGEE. V dropped 3 bases and J dropped 6; count of bases not matched to a gene: 0. CDR3 amino acids: CASSGTSGGDTQYF. The DNA for the CDR3 is TGTGCCAGCAGCGGGACTAGCGGGGGGGATACGCAGTATTTT.

This chain uses TRBV19 with TRBJ1-5; D is undetermined. Germline CDR1 and CDR2: LNHDA and SQIVND (reference sequence). This CDR3 comprises 16 residues. The germline V and J ends were trimmed by 5 bases and 5 bases, with 19 bases remaining between them. The CDR3 reads CASSLRNLRVDQPQHF. CDR3 sequence (DNA): TGTGCCAGTAGTCTCCGGAACCTCCGGGTCGATCAGCCCCAGCATTTT.

The table lists this clone with a few counts. The genes are TRBV19 and TRBJ1-6, with 7 nucleotides matching TRBD1. Germline-derived CDR1 and CDR2 are LNHDA and SQIVND (reference sequence). This CDR3 is built from 16 residues. J was trimmed by 6 bases and V by 3 bases; bases with no gene match: 8. The CDR3 protein is CASSIGTGEGNSPLHF. CDR3 DNA: TGTGCCAGTAGTATTGGAACAGGGGAAGGTAATTCACCCCTCCACTTT.

This clone is a singleton in its sample. The J gene is TRBJ2-1, the V gene TRBV6-6, with 7 bases aligning to TRBD2. V was pared by 8 bases and J by 8 bases, with 18 bases of the junction left unmatched. This CDR3 region has 16 residues. Germline CDR1 reads MNHNY; CDR2 reads SVGAGI (reference sequence). CDR3 coding DNA: TGTGCCAGCTTTAAAGATGGGAGGGTGGGTTTGGATGAGCAGTTCTTC. It is translated as CASFKDGRVGLDEQFF.

The chain links TRBV15 to TRBJ2-7; unclear D gene. The CDR3 contains 15 residues. Germline loops: CDR1 LNHNV, CDR2 YYDKDF (reference sequence). Trimming took off 0 bases at V and 0 bases at J, with 9 bases between the two ends. CDR3 nucleotides: TGTGCCACCAGCAGAGATCCGACTCCCTCCTACGAGCAGTACTTC. This encodes CATSRDPTPSYEQYF.